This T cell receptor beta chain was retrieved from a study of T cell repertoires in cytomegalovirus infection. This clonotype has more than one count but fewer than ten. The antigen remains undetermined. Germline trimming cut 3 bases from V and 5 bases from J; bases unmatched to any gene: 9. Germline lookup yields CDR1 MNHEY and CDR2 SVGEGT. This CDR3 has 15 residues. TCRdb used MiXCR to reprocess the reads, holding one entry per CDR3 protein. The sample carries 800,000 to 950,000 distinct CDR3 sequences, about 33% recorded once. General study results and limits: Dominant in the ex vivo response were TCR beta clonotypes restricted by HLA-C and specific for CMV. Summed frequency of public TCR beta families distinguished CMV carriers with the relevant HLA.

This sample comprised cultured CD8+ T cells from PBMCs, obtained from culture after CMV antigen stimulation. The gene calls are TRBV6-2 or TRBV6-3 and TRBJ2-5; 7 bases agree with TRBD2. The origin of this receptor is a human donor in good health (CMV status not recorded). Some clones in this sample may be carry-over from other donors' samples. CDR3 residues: CASSYPGRRGETQYF. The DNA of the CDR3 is TGTGCCAGCAGTTATCCGGGACGGCGGGGGGAGACCCAGTACTTC.